This T cell receptor (beta chain) was observed in a study of control samples from healthy donors and cancer patients. The CDR3 is 11 residues long. Germline lookup yields CDR1 DFQATT and CDR2 SNEGSKA (reference sequence). With V trimmed by 5 bases and J by 6 bases, 4 bases remained unmatched. The repertoire was sequenced with immunoSEQ multiplex PCR; TCRdb's copy has only in-frame clones and lacks some. Among about 100,000 clones listed, 92% were seen once. The sample holds one count of this clone. The rearrangement uses TRBV20-1 and TRBJ2-7; TRBD2 matches 7 bases. The specimen was blood. The TCR originated in a young woman in good health. CDR3 sequence reads: CSAGLGSEQYF. CDR3 bases: TGCAGTGCTGGACTAGGCTCCGAGCAGTACTTC.